This T cell receptor (beta chain) was sequenced for a study of blood T cells in healthy people across ages. General observations from the study: Aged donors had fewer naive CD4+ cells and lower diversity than long-lived donors.

Researchers report isolating at least 7 million PBMCs per sample. The total RNA that was extracted per sample amounted to at least 5 micrograms. V lost 5 bases and J lost 3, with 16 bases in between. Germline values: CDR1 SGHTA, CDR2 FQGTGA. This CDR3 is built from 16 residues. A word on this clonotype: Its antigen is not identified.

A second PCR of 7 to 11 cycles used a sample-barcoded 5' primer and a J-beta primer mix. TCRdb re-derived calls from the 5' RACE reads in MiXCR, one entry per CDR3 protein. The sample consists of about 1.5 million distinct CDR3 sequences, approximately 39% of them appearing once. Sequencing was carried out using blood. This TCR was sampled from a woman aged 18-29 years in good health. This chain links TRBV7-3 with TRBJ2-2; D is perhaps TRBD2 (5 bases). CDR3 nucleotide sequence: TGTGCCAGCAGCCCAGAGGGTACCAGAGACACCGGGGAGCTGTTTTTT. It codes for CASSPEGTRDTGELFF.